This TCR beta chain was observed in a study of cytomegalovirus exposure and HLA in healthy donors. General study points: An Asian-associated ancestry cluster reportedly showed fewer N-insertions than the approximately 620-donor mean in a later analysis. The study designated 164 TCR beta chains cytomegalovirus-associated. An analysis was carried out at a later point. It showed that HLA-associated TCR beta chains were more clonally expanded than equally common non-associated chains.

To note about this clone: Its matching antigen is unknown.

A multiplex PCR was run with 60 Vbeta primers and 13 Jbeta primers. Profiling relied on immunoSEQ multiplex PCR, and the TCRdb table lists in-frame clones only, not all of them. The sample records approximately 100,000 clones, 60% to 85% being singletons. Trimming at V came to 6 bases and at J to 4 bases, leaving 8 bases not matched to a gene. This CDR3 is 15 amino acids long. Germline V gene data show CDR1 as SNHLY and CDR2 as FYNNEI. The source is a man in his 60s in good health and CMV-seropositive. Sequenced input: PBMCs. This rearrangement joins TRBV2 to TRBJ1-5; 8 bases line up with TRBD1. CDR3 loop: CASRATGVGNQPQHF. In DNA, the CDR3 is TGTGCCAGCAGGGCGACAGGGGTGGGGAATCAGCCCCAGCATTTT.